This T cell receptor beta chain comes out of a study of identical twins. Germline CDR1 and CDR2: ENHRY and SYGVKD. There are 15 residues in the CDR3. With 0 bases clipped from V and 1 base from J, the junction kept 1 base outside the gene matches. TCRdb passed the 5' RACE reads through MiXCR, listing each CDR3 protein once. The table shows over 600,000 distinct CDR3 sequences, with approximately 21% occurring only once. This clonotype has a handful of counts. These data were likewise used in another study, on T cells expressing NK-cell markers. That report notes: Over 5 donors carried dominant NKG2C+ clonotypes that made up 1.0-7.0% of their CD8+ T cells. No clear determination of HCMV specificity was made for expanded NKG2C+ T cell clones.

The genes are TRBV10-3 and TRBJ1-1, with 8 bases aligning to TRBD1. Specimen: PBMCs. This TCR came from a woman in her late teens or twenties in good health. CDR3 bases: TGTGCCATCAGTGAGTCGCAGGGGGCGAACACTGAAGCTTTCTTT. Amino acids: CAISESQGANTEAFF.